The clone carrying this T cell receptor (beta chain) has just a few counts. Sequenced by immunoSEQ multiplex PCR; TCRdb stores in-frame clones only, minus some. The table lists roughly 130,000 clones, approximately 80% of them singletons, with 1.5% to 2% in the top ten. These data are taken from a study of blood T cell repertoires in COVID-19. This CDR3 spans 11 amino acids. Germline V lookup: CDR1 SGHAT, CDR2 FQNNGV. The V end lost 7 bases, the J end lost 3 bases, and 7 bases lay between the germline ends. This TCR came from a man aged 70-80 years with acute or convalescent COVID-19. The V gene is TRBV11-2, the J gene TRBJ2-7, with D possibly being TRBD1 (5 bases). Sequences were obtained from peripheral blood. CDR3 in amino acids: CASKDNYEQYF. CDR3 nucleotide sequence: TGTGCCAGCAAGGACAACTACGAGCAGTACTTC.